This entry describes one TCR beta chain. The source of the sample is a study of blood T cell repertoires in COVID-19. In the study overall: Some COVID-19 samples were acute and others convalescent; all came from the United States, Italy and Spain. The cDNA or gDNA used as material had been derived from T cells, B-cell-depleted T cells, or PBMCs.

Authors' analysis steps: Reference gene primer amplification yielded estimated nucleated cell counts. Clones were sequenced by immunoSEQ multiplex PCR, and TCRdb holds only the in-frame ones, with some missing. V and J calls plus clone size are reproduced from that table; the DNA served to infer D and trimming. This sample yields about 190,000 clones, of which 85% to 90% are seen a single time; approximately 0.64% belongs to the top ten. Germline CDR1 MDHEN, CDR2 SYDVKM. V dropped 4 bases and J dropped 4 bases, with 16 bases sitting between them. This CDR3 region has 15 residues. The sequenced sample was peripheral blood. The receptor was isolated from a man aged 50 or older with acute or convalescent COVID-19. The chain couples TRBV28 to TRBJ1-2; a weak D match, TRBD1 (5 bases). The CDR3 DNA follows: TGTGCCAGCAGTTCACACCCAGCAGGGCTCTATGGCTACACCTTC. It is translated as CASSSHPAGLYGYTF.